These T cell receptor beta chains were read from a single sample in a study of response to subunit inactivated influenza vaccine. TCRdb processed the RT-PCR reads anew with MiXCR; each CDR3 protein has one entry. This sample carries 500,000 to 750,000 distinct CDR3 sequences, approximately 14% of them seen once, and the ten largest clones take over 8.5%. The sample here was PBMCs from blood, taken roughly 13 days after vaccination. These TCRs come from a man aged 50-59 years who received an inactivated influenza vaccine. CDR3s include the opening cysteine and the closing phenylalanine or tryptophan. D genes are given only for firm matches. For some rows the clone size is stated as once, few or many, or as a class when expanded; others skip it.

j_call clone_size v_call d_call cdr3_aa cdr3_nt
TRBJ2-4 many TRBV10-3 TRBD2 CAISEFRLAGFTLAKNIQYF TGTGCCATCAGTGAATTTAGACTAGCGGGATTTACCCTAGCCAAAAACATTCAGTACTTC
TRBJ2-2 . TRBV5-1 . CASTPLGSNTGELFF TGCGCCAGCACCCCCCTTGGCTCGAACACCGGGGAGCTGTTTTTT
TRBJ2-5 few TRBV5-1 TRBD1 CASSSLGGGETQYF TGCGCCAGCAGCTCCCTAGGGGGCGGAGAGACCCAGTACTTC
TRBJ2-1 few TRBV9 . CASSARGSSLGQFF TGTGCCAGCAGCGCCCGAGGCTCGTCCCTGGGGCAGTTCTTC
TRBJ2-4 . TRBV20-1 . CSAPVGRLYF TGCAGTGCCCCCGTAGGGCGATTATACTTC
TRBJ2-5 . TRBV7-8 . CASSLVRRGGLETQYF TGTGCCAGCAGCTTAGTGCGCAGGGGAGGGTTAGAGACCCAGTACTTC
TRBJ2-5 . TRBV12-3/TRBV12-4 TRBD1 CASSPKQGPGETQYF TGTGCCAGCAGTCCAAAACAGGGGCCTGGGGAGACCCAGTACTTC
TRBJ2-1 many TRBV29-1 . CSVETNRFF TGCAGCGTTGAGACTAATCGGTTCTTC
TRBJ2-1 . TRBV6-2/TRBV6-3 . CASTDGRAQFF TGTGCCAGCACCGACGGCAGGGCCCAGTTCTTC
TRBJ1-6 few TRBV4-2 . CASSPGGPLSSYNSPLHF TGTGCCAGCAGCCCGGGGGGGCCCCTGAGCTCCTATAATTCACCCCTCCACTTT
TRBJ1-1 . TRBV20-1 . CSASVRLVNTEAFF TGCAGTGCTAGTGTCAGGTTAGTGAACACTGAAGCTTTCTTT
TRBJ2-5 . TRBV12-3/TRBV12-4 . CASSLADREETQYF TGTGCCAGCAGTTTAGCAGACAGAGAAGAGACCCAGTACTTC
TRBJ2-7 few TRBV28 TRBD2 CASTSYGRAVHEQYF TGTGCCAGTACCTCTTACGGGAGGGCCGTACACGAGCAGTACTTC
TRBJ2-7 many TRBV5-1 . CASSWGDGTYEQYF TGCGCCAGCAGCTGGGGAGACGGAACCTACGAGCAGTACTTC
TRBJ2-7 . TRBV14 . CASSHGPGEQYF TGTGCCAGCAGCCATGGACCCGGCGAGCAGTACTTC
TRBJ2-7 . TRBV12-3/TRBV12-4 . CASSLKRARVSYEQYF TGTGCCAGCAGTTTAAAGCGGGCCAGGGTGTCTTACGAGCAGTACTTC
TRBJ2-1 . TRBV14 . CASSPGPLTGQFF TGTGCCAGCAGCCCCGGGCCGCTCACGGGGCAGTTCTTC
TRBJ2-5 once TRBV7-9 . CASSSAGQETQYF TGTGCCAGCAGCTCCGCCGGCCAAGAGACCCAGTACTTC
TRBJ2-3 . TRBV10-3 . CAISESLGWSTDTQYF TGTGCCATCAGTGAGTCTTTGGGGTGGAGCACAGATACGCAGTATTTT
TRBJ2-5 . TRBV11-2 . CASAGQETQYF TGTGCCAGCGCGGGACAAGAGACCCAGTACTTC
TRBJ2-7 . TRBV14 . CASSQGLAREQYF TGTGCCAGCAGCCAGGGGCTAGCAAGGGAGCAGTACTTC
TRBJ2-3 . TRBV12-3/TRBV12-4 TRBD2 CASSTGTSAKPTDTQYF TGTGCCAGCAGTACCGGGACTAGCGCTAAACCCACAGATACGCAGTATTTT
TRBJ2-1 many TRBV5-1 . CASSLALHNEQFF TGCGCCAGCAGCTTGGCCTTGCACAATGAGCAGTTCTTC
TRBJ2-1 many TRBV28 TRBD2 CASSLQGTRDEQFF TGTGCCAGCAGTTTGCAAGGGACTAGGGATGAGCAGTTCTTC
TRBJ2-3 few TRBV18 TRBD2 CASSPPILAGGPGDTQYF TGTGCCAGCTCACCACCGATCCTAGCGGGAGGGCCGGGTGATACGCAGTATTTT
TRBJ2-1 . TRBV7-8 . CASSPPPGNEQFF TGTGCCAGCAGCCCCCCACCTGGCAATGAGCAGTTCTTC
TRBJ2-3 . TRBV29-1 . CSVEGAEGTDTQYF TGCAGCGTTGAAGGGGCGGAGGGCACAGATACGCAGTATTTT
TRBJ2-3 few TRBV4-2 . CASSQVQGTTDTQYF TGTGCCAGCAGCCAAGTTCAGGGAACCACAGATACGCAGTATTTT
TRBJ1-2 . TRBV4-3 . CASSQVPRATYHGYTF TGCGCCAGCAGCCAAGTCCCCAGGGCGACCTACCATGGCTACACCTTC
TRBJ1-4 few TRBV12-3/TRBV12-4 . CASSLTLGDEKLFF TGTGCCAGCAGCCTAACTTTAGGGGATGAAAAACTGTTTTTT